This T cell receptor (beta chain) comes out of a study of T cell responses to AZD1222 COVID-19 vaccine. Across the whole study: Pooling was applied to second doses at about 4 or about 12 weeks.

The CDR3 spans 14 residues. V shed 3 bases, J shed 8 bases, and the junction held 4 bases outside the gene matches. Germline V lookup: CDR1 MNHNY, CDR2 SVGAGI (reference sequence). Repertoires were generated with immunoSEQ multiplex PCR, while TCRdb's copy carries only in-frame clones and drops some. The sample records about 76,000 clones, roughly nine tenths being singletons. Overall study findings and caveats: Distributed over spike, vaccine-associated CD4 TCRs predominated at 160-218 and 743-854. Among the donors, most were white British and more were female, and clonal diversity was possibly underestimated.

A remark on this clone: Its antigen remains unidentified.

The clonotype was recovered from an adult in good health. The starting material was peripheral blood, obtained on day 0 of AZD1222 vaccination. The chain recombines TRBV6-6 with TRBJ1-4, with 9 bases aligning to TRBD1. The CDR3 nucleotides are TGTGCCAGCAGTTATTTGACAGGGGGAGAAAAACTGTTTTTT. The encoded protein is CASSYLTGGEKLFF.